This T cell receptor beta chain was profiled in a study of T cell responses to AZD1222 COVID-19 vaccine. Germline values: CDR1 LNHDA, CDR2 SQIVND (reference sequence). V lost 1 base and J lost 1, with 8 bases in between. The CDR3 is 16 residues long. Sequenced by immunoSEQ multiplex PCR; TCRdb stores in-frame clones only, minus some. In the table there are around 120,000 clones, 88% of which are singletons. Study-level points and caveats: Clonal diversity was possibly underestimated; the donors were predominantly white British and more often female. Only six AZD1222 recipients tested seropositive at baseline. None of the repertoires were sampled until the peak T cell response had passed.

Pooled samples include second doses given at about 4 or 12 weeks. This clone has more than one count but fewer than ten. The target antigen is unknown. Sequenced material: peripheral blood, taken 28 days after the second AZD1222 dose. The chain combines TRBV19 with TRBJ2-6; D call uncertain. This TCR came from an adult who received the AZD1222 COVID-19 vaccine. CDR3 protein: CASSIGRGSGANVLTF. CDR3 coding DNA: TGTGCCAGTAGTATAGGGAGAGGATCTGGGGCCAACGTCCTGACTTTC.